This T cell receptor beta chain was documented in a study of graft-versus-host responses after intestinal transplantation (dated by TCRdb to the early 2020s). For the study in its entirety: Recipients received multivisceral, liver-intestinal, or isolated intestinal transplants. All recipients received anti-thymocyte globulin induction followed by maintenance tacrolimus and steroids for around three years. After intestinal transplantation, graft-versus-host and host-versus-graft alloreactive T cell clones were followed in the graft, circulation and bone marrow using bulk TCR-beta CDR3 sequencing. To identify alloreactive clones, pre-transplant mixed lymphocyte reaction products were sequenced and then compared with unstimulated pre-transplant donor and recipient T cells. The cohort enrolled approximately 24 intestinal transplant recipients including one retransplant, and 3 patients lacking pretransplant specimens were excluded. Donor T cell macrochimerism was defined as a peak of at least 4% donor T cells among recipient peripheral blood mononuclear cells. Samples from a few later patients were sequenced in-house on an Illumina MiSeq with MiXCR processing rather than by the commercial service.

Comment on this clone: Its antigen has not been determined. No much larger clone exists at a distance of one base, and base qualities are not known.

Reading the label with the study, this specimen's time point is: cells obtained before transplantation from donor or recipient. CD3+CD4+ and CD3+CD8+ populations were FACS-sorted from unstimulated pre-transplant donor and recipient cells taken from spleen or lymph nodes. Results and caveats for the whole study, not just this receptor: The relatively low number and heterogeneity of intestinal transplant patients limited the conclusions. In patients with donor T cell macrochimerism, the allografts had high GvH to HvG T cell clonal ratios. Peak levels of circulating GvH clones were associated with declines in HvG clones early after transplant. GvH clones turned up in recipient bone marrow, with some appearing earlier in ileal mucosa or blood, a pattern consistent with an intestinal mucosal origin.

The library was obtained by the immunoSEQ multiplex PCR assay. For most patients, genomic DNA was isolated with the Qiagen DNeasy Blood and Tissue Kit and sent frozen to Adaptive Biotechnologies for TCR sequencing. Adaptive Biotechnologies carried out high-throughput TCR-beta CDR3 sequencing of genomic DNA for most patients. Concerning the study's data processing: Adaptive's ImmunoSEQ software was the source of the TCR sequencing data for 18 patients, while a few other patients were processed with MiXCR and VDJtools. To correct CD4 versus CD8 sorting errors, any sequence found in both subsets at a frequency ratio below 5:1 was removed. CDR3 nucleotide sequences shared by donor and recipient were removed because the origin of these sequences could not be assigned. To be classed as alloreactive, a clone needed at least 2-fold expansion over unstimulated cells and a minimum CFSE-low frequency of 0.002% (template counts) or 0.001% (read counts). Mappable clones were those detected in sequenced pre-transplant spleen, lymph node, or MLR CFSE-low populations of the donor or recipient. Cumulative frequency of alloreactive clones was calculated as a percentage of all sequences weighted by copy number. TCRdb stores this immuneACCESS table with in-frame sequences only. Part of the clones is absent; in the studies checked, under half of the shortfall reflects unresolved V genes, and no reason is known for the rest. V and J calls and clone size follow that table, whereas D and trimming were derived from the DNA. The sample table records around 24,000 clones; around 82% of these occur just once. The biggest ten clones account for around 0.9% of the sample.

V and J are trimmed by 1 base and 6 bases, and the gene matches miss 2 bases of the junction. CDR1 and CDR2, per the germline V gene, are SGHTA and FQGNSA. From the cysteine up to the phenylalanine, the CDR3 has a length of 14 residues. Only the CDR3 DNA stays, 42 bases, in frame from base 1. The rearranged segments are TRBV7-2 and TRBJ2-7, and TRBD2 matches 11 of the central bases. The sequences come from unstimulated CD8+ T cells sorted from spleen or lymph node cells, collected before transplant. The origin of this receptor is a human donor who was the organ donor for an intestinal transplant. Here the CDR3 is given as CASSLVLAGAEQYF. In nucleotide form, the sequence is TGTGCCAGCAGCTTAGTACTAGCGGGGGCCGAGCAGTACTTC.